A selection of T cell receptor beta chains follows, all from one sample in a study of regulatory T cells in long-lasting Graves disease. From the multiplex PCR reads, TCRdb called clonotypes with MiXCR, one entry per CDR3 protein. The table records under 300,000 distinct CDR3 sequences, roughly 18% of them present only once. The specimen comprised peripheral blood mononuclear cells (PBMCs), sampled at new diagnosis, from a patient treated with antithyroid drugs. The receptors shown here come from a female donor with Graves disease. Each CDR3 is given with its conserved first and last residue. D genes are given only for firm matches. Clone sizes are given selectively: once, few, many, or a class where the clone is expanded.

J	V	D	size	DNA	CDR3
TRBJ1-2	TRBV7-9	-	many	TGTGCCAGCAGCTTCCGCAGGGCCGACTATGGCTACACCTTC	CASSFRRADYGYTF
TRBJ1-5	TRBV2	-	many	TGTGCCAGCAGTGAAGAGGGGAGGCAGCCCCAGCATTTT	CASSEEGRQPQHF
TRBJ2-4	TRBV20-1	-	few	TGCAGTGCTCGAAAGGACGCCGTCGTTGAAAACATTCAGTACTTC	CSARKDAVVENIQYF
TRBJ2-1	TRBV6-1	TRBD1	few	TGTGCCAGCAGTGAAGTGGGGACAGACAACCAGCAGTTCTTC	CASSEVGTDNQQFF
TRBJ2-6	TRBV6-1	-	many	TGTGCCAGCAGTCAGGGACTCCCTCTTGCTGGGGCCAACGTCCTGACTTTC	CASSQGLPLAGANVLTF
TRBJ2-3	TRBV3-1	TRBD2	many	TGTGCCAGCAGCCAAGATGCGGGAGAGGGTGATACGCAGTATTTT	CASSQDAGEGDTQYF
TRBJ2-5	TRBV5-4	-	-	TGTGCCAGCCACAGGGACCAAGAGACCCAGTACTTC	CASHRDQETQYF
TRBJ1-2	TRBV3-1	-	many	TGTGCCAGCAGCTCTGGGGGCAGGAGGATATTAAACTATGGCTACACCTTC	CASSSGGRRILNYGYTF
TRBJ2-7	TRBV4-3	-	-	TGCGCCAGCAGCCAAGAATCGGGAGTGATCTACGAGCAGTACTTC	CASSQESGVIYEQYF
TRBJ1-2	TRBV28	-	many	TGTGCCAGCAGTACAGTAAACTATGGCTACACCTTC	CASSTVNYGYTF
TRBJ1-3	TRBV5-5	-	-	TGTGCCAGCAGCGACGATAGATTCGTGTTAAACACCATATATTTT	CASSDDRFVLNTIYF
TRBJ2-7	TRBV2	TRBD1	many	TGTGCCAGCAAGACCGGGACAGGGACCTACGAGCAGTACTTC	CASKTGTGTYEQYF
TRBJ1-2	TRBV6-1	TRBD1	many	TGTGCCAGCAGGCGACAGGGAGGGGGCTACACCTTC	CASRRQGGGYTF
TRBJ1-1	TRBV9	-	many	TGTGCCAGCAGTGTAAGGGGCGAGAACACTGAAGCTTTCTTT	CASSVRGENTEAFF
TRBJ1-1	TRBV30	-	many	TGTGCCTGGAGTGAAGGGGCCGAAGCTTTCTTT	CAWSEGAEAFF
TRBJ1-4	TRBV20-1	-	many	TGCAGTGCTAGAGGGGGCGATCCTAGAACTAATGAAAAACTGTTTTTT	CSARGGDPRTNEKLFF
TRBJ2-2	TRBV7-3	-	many	TGTGCCAGCAGCTCGAGCACCGGGGAGCTGTTTTTT	CASSSSTGELFF
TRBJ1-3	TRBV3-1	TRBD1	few	TGTGCCAGCAGCGACAGGGGGAAAGGAAACACCATATATTTT	CASSDRGKGNTIYF
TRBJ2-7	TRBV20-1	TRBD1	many	TGCAGTGCTAGAGAGGGGACAGGGGGTCTCTACGAGCAGTACTTC	CSAREGTGGLYEQYF
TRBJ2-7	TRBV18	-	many	TGTGCCAGCTCACCACCGGGACAAAACTACGAGCAGTACTTC	CASSPPGQNYEQYF
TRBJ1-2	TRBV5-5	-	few	TGTGCCAGCAGCACCGGGACGTCCGGAGGCGGCTACACCTTC	CASSTGTSGGGYTF
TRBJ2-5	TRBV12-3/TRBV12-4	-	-	TGTGCCAGCAGTTTTGGCCAGCTCCAAGAGACCCAGTACTTC	CASSFGQLQETQYF
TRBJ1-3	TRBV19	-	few	TGTGCCAGATCCTGGACTGTCGGAAACACCATATATTTT	CARSWTVGNTIYF
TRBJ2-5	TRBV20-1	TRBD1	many	TGCAGTGCTAGTTCAGGGGGCGGAGAGACCCAGTACTTC	CSASSGGGETQYF
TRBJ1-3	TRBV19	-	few	TGTGCCAGTAGTAGGCACAGGGCTGGAAACACCATATATTTT	CASSRHRAGNTIYF
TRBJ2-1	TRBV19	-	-	TGTGCCAGTAGTATACCCAGGGACCAGAACAATGAGCAGTTCTTC	CASSIPRDQNNEQFF
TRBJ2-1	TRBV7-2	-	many	TGTGCCAGCAGCCCTCAAGAGTACGATGAGCAGTTCTTC	CASSPQEYDEQFF
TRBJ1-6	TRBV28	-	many	TGTGCCAGCACTCCAGGGGAACGACCCCTCCACTTT	CASTPGERPLHF
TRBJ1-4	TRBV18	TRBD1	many	TGTGCCAGCTCACCGGGACAGGGAGATGAAAAACTGTTTTTT	CASSPGQGDEKLFF
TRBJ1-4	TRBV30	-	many	TGTGCCTGGAGTGCTCGTTGGGGAAGGGTAAATGAAAAACTGTTTTTT	CAWSARWGRVNEKLFF
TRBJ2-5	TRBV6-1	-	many	TGTGCCAGCAGTAAGACTAGGCAAGAGACCCAGTACTTC	CASSKTRQETQYF
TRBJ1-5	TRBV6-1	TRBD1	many	TGTGCCAGCAGTCCCCGACAGGGCCCTCATCAGCCCCAGCATTTT	CASSPRQGPHQPQHF
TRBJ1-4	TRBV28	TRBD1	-	TGTGCCAGCAGTTCCCTCAGACAGGGCGCTAATGAAAAACTGTTTTTT	CASSSLRQGANEKLFF
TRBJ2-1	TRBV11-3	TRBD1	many	TGTGCCAGCAGCATGACAGGGGCGCAGTTCTTC	CASSMTGAQFF
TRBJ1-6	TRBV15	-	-	TGTGCCACCAGCAGCGGAGGGGACAATTCACCCCTCCACTTT	CATSSGGDNSPLHF
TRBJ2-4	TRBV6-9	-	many	TGTGCCAGCAGTTACCAAGCCAAAAACATTCAGTACTTC	CASSYQAKNIQYF
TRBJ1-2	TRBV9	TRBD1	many	TGTGCCAGCAGCGAGAGGCCAGGGAGATCTATGGTGGACAGGGAGATCTATGGCTACACCTTC	CASSERPGRSMVDREIYGYTF
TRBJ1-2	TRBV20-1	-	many	TGCAGTGCTAGAGCTGTGGTGGGCTTCGGCTACACCTTC	CSARAVVGFGYTF
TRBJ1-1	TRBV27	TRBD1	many	TGTGCCAGCAGTTTCCAGGGGGGCGGCACTGAAGCTTTCTTT	CASSFQGGGTEAFF
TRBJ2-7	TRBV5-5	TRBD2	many	TGTGCCAGCAGCTTGGCCGCGGGAGTAACCTACGAGCAGTACTTC	CASSLAAGVTYEQYF
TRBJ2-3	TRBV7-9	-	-	TGTGCCAGCAGCCCGGGACTCACTAACACAGATACGCAGTATTTT	CASSPGLTNTDTQYF
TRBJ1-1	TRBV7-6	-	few	TGTGCCAGCAGCGTATGGGACTCACTCGGGACTGAAGCTTTCTTT	CASSVWDSLGTEAFF
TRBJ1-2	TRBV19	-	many	TGTGCCAGTAGCCCCGCTGAGGGGCGGAACTATGGCTACACCTTC	CASSPAEGRNYGYTF
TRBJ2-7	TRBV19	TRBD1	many	TGTGCCAGTAGTCCCGGACAGGGCGGGAAGGGCTACGAGCAGTACTTC	CASSPGQGGKGYEQYF
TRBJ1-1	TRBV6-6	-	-	TGTGCCAGCAGTTACTCGATAGAAGGTGAAGCTTTCTTT	CASSYSIEGEAFF
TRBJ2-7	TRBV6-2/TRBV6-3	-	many	TGTGCCAGCAGTTACAGGTTACAGGTCTCCTACGAGCAGTACTTC	CASSYRLQVSYEQYF
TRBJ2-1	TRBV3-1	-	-	TGTGCCAGCAGCCCCCGCAGGGTCTACAATGAGCAGTTCTTC	CASSPRRVYNEQFF
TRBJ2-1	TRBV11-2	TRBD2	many	TGTGCCAGCAGCTTAGTAGCGGGAGTGTTAGATGAGCAGTTCTTC	CASSLVAGVLDEQFF
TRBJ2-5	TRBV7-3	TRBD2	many	TGTGCCAGCAGCACGGGACTAGCGGCTTTGGAGACCCAGTACTTC	CASSTGLAALETQYF